This passage covers 9 T cell receptor beta chains from one sample sequenced in a study of T-cell memory formation after mild COVID-19. TCRdb called the 5' RACE reads again in MiXCR, with one record for every CDR3 protein. The sample contains around 300,000 distinct CDR3 sequences, approximately 8% of which appear only once. What was sequenced was PBMCs or a T cell subset sorted from them (not recorded which). These receptors were obtained from a man between 18 and 29 years old who had mild COVID-19 (a few samples of this study predate the infection). Cell type and time point are not known.

V usage is TRBV6-5 and J usage is TRBJ1-1; 12 bases fit TRBD1. Unmatched junction bases numbered 9, after V lost 8 bases and J lost 5 bases. The CDR3 spans 15 residues. The germline CDR1 and CDR2 sequences are MNHEY and SVGAGI. In DNA, the CDR3 is TGTGCCAGCGGCCGGGACAGGGGGCGCGGGACTGAAGCTTTCTTT. Translation: CASGRDRGRGTEAFF.

The V call is TRBV5-4, the J call TRBJ2-4; no reliable D call. The CDR3 spans 12 residues. Germline V gives CDR1 SGHNT, CDR2 YYREEE (reference sequence). V was clipped by 2 bases and J by 6 bases, with 6 bases between them. In nucleotides, the CDR3 is TGTGCCAGCAGCTTCGGCGGAAACATTCAGTACTTC. Translating gives CASSFGGNIQYF.

V usage is TRBV20-1 and J usage is TRBJ1-1; D is undetermined. Germline CDR1 DFQATT, CDR2 SNEGSKA (reference sequence). V was cut by 6 bases and J by 1 base, with 12 bases left in between. CDR3 size: 13 residues. The CDR3 nucleotides read TGCAGTGCCGCAGACGTCGGGAACACTGAAGCTTTCTTT. Its protein product is CSAADVGNTEAFF.

J is TRBJ2-7 and V is TRBV18; maybe TRBD1 (6 bases). V lost 1 base and J 4 bases, leaving 14 bases between the germline ends. This CDR3 spans 15 amino acids. The germline V gene encodes CDR1 KGHSH and CDR2 LQKENI. The CDR3 sequence: CASSPLQGFGYEQYF. The CDR3 nucleotides read TGTGCCAGCTCACCACTTCAGGGGTTCGGGTACGAGCAGTACTTC.

This chain joins TRBV10-3 and TRBJ2-7; D ambiguous. The CDR3 runs 13 residues. Germline V gives CDR1 ENHRY, CDR2 SYGVKD. V was pared by 8 bases and J by 2 bases, with 13 bases between. DNA of the CDR3: TGTGCCATCGCAGCCCATAACCCCTACGAGCAGTACTTC. Translating it yields CAIAAHNPYEQYF.

This clonotype was recorded many times. This chain connects TRBV29-1 to TRBJ2-3, with 9 bases aligning to TRBD2. V was pared by 6 bases and J by 4 bases, with 5 bases of the junction left unmatched. The CDR3 totals 13 residues. The germline CDR1 and CDR2 sequences are SQVTM and ANQGSEA. The CDR3 loop is CSVRAGGPDTQYF. Written as DNA, the CDR3 is TGCAGCGTCCGAGCGGGGGGCCCAGATACGCAGTATTTT.

At least ten counts were recorded for this clonotype. The chain combines TRBV7-2 with TRBJ2-1; no reliable D call. Germline CDR1 is SGHTA and CDR2 is FQGNSA. Between the trimmed V and J ends, which lost 1 base and 0 bases, there was a span of 16 bases. There are 18 residues in the CDR3. CDR3 nucleotide sequence: TGTGCCAGCAGCTTAGAGAAAACGCGCGCCCTCTCCTACAATGAGCAGTTCTTC. Protein: CASSLEKTRALSYNEQFF. Looking up the rest from reference TRBV7-2 and TRBJ2-1 gives the full variable domain: GAGVSQSPSNKVTEKGKDVELRCDPISGHTALYWYRQSLGQGLEFLIYFQGNSAPDKSGLPSDRFSAERTGGSVSTLTIQRTQQEDSAVYLCASSLEKTRALSYNEQFFGPGTRLTVL.

This clonotype turned up a few times. The chain has TRBV7-9 and TRBJ2-7; perhaps TRBD2 as D (5 bases). The length of the CDR3 is 13 residues. CDR1 and CDR2 (germline): SEHNR, FQNEAQ (reference sequence). V shed 5 bases and J shed 6 bases, with 14 bases lying between them. CDR3 nucleotide sequence: TGTGCCAGCAGCCGGACTCAGACGGGCGAGCAGTACGTC. The encoded protein is CASSRTQTGEQYV.

This clonotype has a count of ten or more. This rearrangement joins TRBV5-4 to TRBJ1-2; D gene ambiguous. Germline values: CDR1 SGHNT, CDR2 YYREEE (reference sequence). V lost 5 bases and J 8 bases, leaving 22 bases between the germline ends. The CDR3 is made up of 15 amino acids. CDR3 protein: CASRPGGQEGKGYTF. CDR3 nucleotides: TGTGCCAGCAGACCCGGCGGGCAGGAGGGAAAAGGCTACACCTTC.